These T cell receptor beta chains were read from a single sample in a study of T cell responses to AZD1222 COVID-19 vaccine. The assay was immunoSEQ multiplex PCR, and TCRdb's table has in-frame clones only and misses some. This sample has roughly 80,000 clones, with about 82% found just once. The sample was peripheral blood, taken on day 0 of AZD1222 vaccination. The receptors were gathered from an adult in good health. Each CDR3 is given with its conserved first and last residue. Fields, in order: clone size, D gene, V gene, J gene, CDR3 protein, CDR3 DNA. D genes are given only for firm matches. Not every row has a clone size; where given, it reads once, few, many or a size class.

>-|-|TRBV9|TRBJ2-3
CASGAGIPDTQYF
TGTGCCAGCGGGGCAGGGATCCCGGATACGCAGTATTTT
>once|TRBD1|TRBV5-6|TRBJ2-7
CASSFGDRGREEQYF
TGTGCCAGCAGCTTCGGGGACAGGGGGCGTGAGGAGCAGTACTTC
>few|-|TRBV4-1|TRBJ2-1
CASSRPDRALYNEQFF
TGCGCCAGCAGCCGTCCCGACCGGGCCTTATACAATGAGCAGTTCTTC
>-|-|TRBV29-1|TRBJ1-2
CSVRKGNYGYTF
TGCAGCGTTCGGAAGGGGAACTATGGCTACACCTTC
>-|-|TRBV24-1|TRBJ1-5
CATSDLPFSGPNQPQHF
TGTGCCACCAGTGATCTTCCCTTTTCTGGGCCAAATCAGCCCCAGCATTTT
>few|-|TRBV12-5|TRBJ2-3
CASAQEGDTQYF
TGTGCTAGTGCGCAAGAAGGAGATACGCAGTATTTT
>-|-|TRBV7-2|TRBJ2-7
CASSLAFQAVWYEQYF
TGTGCCAGCAGCTTAGCGTTTCAGGCCGTCTGGTACGAGCAGTACTTC
>-|-|TRBV6-5|TRBJ1-6
CASSYAGLASGSPLHF
TGTGCCAGCAGTTACGCCGGACTCGCCTCGGGTTCACCCCTCCACTTT
>-|TRBD1|TRBV6-2/TRBV6-3|TRBJ1-1
CASSYATTPRDRGPNTEAFF
TGTGCCAGCAGTTACGCGACAACGCCCCGGGACAGGGGCCCGAACACTGAAGCTTTCTTT
>-|TRBD2|TRBV4-3|TRBJ2-3
CASSHRTGGPTDTQYF
TGCGCCAGCAGCCATCGTACGGGGGGGCCAACAGATACGCAGTATTTT
>-|-|TRBV10-3|TRBJ1-1
CAISVALRAPEAFF
TGTGCCATCAGTGTGGCCCTAAGGGCCCCTGAAGCTTTCTTT
>-|-|TRBV7-9|TRBJ2-1
CASSFSPSAQWEQFF
TGTGCCAGCAGCTTCTCACCCTCCGCGCAATGGGAGCAGTTCTTC
>-|-|TRBV7-9|TRBJ1-2
CASSSADYGYTF
TGTGCCAGCAGCTCGGCGGATTATGGCTACACCTTC
>-|TRBD1|TRBV6-2/TRBV6-3|TRBJ2-4
CASSGTGVAKNIQYF
TGTGCCAGCAGCGGGACAGGGGTAGCCAAAAACATTCAGTACTTC
>-|TRBD1|TRBV3-1/TRBV3-2|TRBJ1-3
CASSQGTGASGNTIYF
TGTGCCAGCAGCCAGGGGACAGGGGCTTCTGGAAACACCATATATTTT
>few|TRBD1|TRBV18|TRBJ1-1
CASSPPEQGSMNTEAFF
TGTGCCAGCTCACCACCCGAACAGGGGAGCATGAACACTGAAGCTTTCTTT
>-|TRBD2|TRBV19|TRBJ2-1
CASTTSGRVEQFF
TGTGCCAGTACTACTAGCGGGAGGGTGGAGCAGTTCTTC
>-|-|TRBV18|TRBJ2-7
CASSPPYGTYEQYF
TGTGCCAGCTCACCACCGTATGGCACCTACGAGCAGTACTTC
>-|TRBD1|TRBV7-2|TRBJ1-1
CASSSQGGTEAFF
TGTGCCAGCAGCTCTCAGGGGGGAACTGAAGCTTTCTTT
>once|TRBD1|TRBV27|TRBJ2-2
CASKQGWDTGELFF
TGTGCCAGCAAACAGGGGTGGGACACCGGGGAGCTGTTTTTT
>-|-|TRBV19|TRBJ2-7
CASSIDRGGSYEQYF
TGTGCCAGTAGTATAGATCGCGGCGGGTCCTACGAGCAGTACTTC